The 18 T cell receptor beta chains reported below all come from one sample, sequenced in a study of cytomegalovirus exposure and HLA in healthy donors. Primers included in the PCR were 60 Vbeta and 13 Jbeta primers. Sequencing was performed with immunoSEQ multiplex PCR; in TCRdb, only in-frame clones are kept and a portion is missing. The sample holds more than 80,000 clones, around 70% seen once. Sequencing used PBMCs. The receptors were gathered from a man aged 50-59 years in good health and CMV-seronegative.

The chain joins TRBV12-5 to TRBJ2-3, with D maybe TRBD1 (6 bases). CDR1 LGHNT and CDR2 FRNRAP come from the germline V gene. CDR3 length: 14 amino acids. Trimming shortened V by 6 bases and J by 1 base, and 11 bases separated the two germline ends. The CDR3 protein is CASGQGSGTDTQYF. The DNA for the CDR3 is TGTGCTAGTGGACAGGGTTCCGGCACAGATACGCAGTATTTT.

The genes are TRBV30 and TRBJ1-2, with a possible D match to TRBD1 (5 bases). This CDR3 is 12 amino acids long. Germline-derived CDR1 and CDR2 are GTSNPN and SVGIG (reference sequence). Trimming cost V 7 bases and J 4 bases, with 13 bases left between them. The CDR3 sequence: CASIWTSYGYTF. The DNA of the CDR3 is TGTGCCTCGATATGGACAAGCTATGGCTACACCTTC. Variable domain in full (rest from reference TRBV30 and TRBJ1-2): SQTIHQWPATLVQPVGSPLSLECTVEGTSNPNLYWYRQAAGRGLQLLFYSVGIGQISSEVPQNLSASRPQDRQFILSSKKLLLSDSGFYLCASIWTSYGYTFGSGTRLTVV.

This clone is medium-sized (0.01 to 0.1%) in the sample. The rearrangement links TRBV7-2 to TRBJ1-1; no clear D gene. CDR1 SGHTA and CDR2 FQGNSA come from the germline V gene. V was pared by 5 bases and J by 5 bases, with 21 bases between. This CDR3 is 16 amino acids long. CDR3 sequence: CASSEYLAGVGTEAFF. The CDR3 coding sequence is TGTGCCAGCAGCGAATATCTTGCGGGCGTAGGAACTGAAGCTTTCTTT.

In this sample, this clone turned up once. J is TRBJ2-5 and V is TRBV5-1; possibly TRBD2 for D (6 bases). V lost 1 base to trimming and J lost 4 bases, with 17 bases between them. Germline V lookup: CDR1 SGHRS, CDR2 YFSETQ. The CDR3 extends over 16 amino acids. CDR3 coding DNA: TGCGCCAGCAGCTTGATTCCTAGCGAAACAGGAGAGACCCAGTACTTC. Encoded protein: CASSLIPSETGETQYF.

The gene calls are TRBV27 and TRBJ1-5; D is perhaps TRBD1 (6 bases). The CDR3 extends over 21 amino acids. Between the trimmed V and J ends, which lost 6 bases and 0 bases, there was a span of 30 bases. Germline CDR1 reads MNHEY; CDR2 reads SMNVEV (reference sequence). The CDR3 nucleotides read TGTGCCAGCAGGCCAAAGGGGGTCCGCCGTGCCGGGGAAGATAGCAATCAGCCCCAGCATTTT. It codes for CASRPKGVRRAGEDSNQPQHF.

This clone occurred a few times. The chain has TRBV4-2 and TRBJ2-3, with D perhaps matching TRBD2 (5 bases). The CDR3 is 15 residues long. Looked up from germline, CDR1 is LGHNA and CDR2 is YNFKEQ. With 4 bases removed from V and 4 bases from J, the gap between germline ends came to 15 bases. Here the CDR3 reads CASSPRPGSPDTQYF. DNA for the CDR3: TGTGCCAGCAGCCCCCGGCCGGGGAGCCCAGATACGCAGTATTTT.

The V call is TRBV30, the J call TRBJ2-3; D remains ambiguous. The germline V gene has CDR1 GTSNPN and CDR2 SVGIG (reference sequence). The V gene lost 2 bases and the J gene lost 4 bases, with 10 bases spanning the gap. This CDR3 is built from 13 residues. As DNA, the CDR3 is TGTGCCTGGAGTCTTTCCGGAGCAGATACGCAGTATTTT. It codes for CAWSLSGADTQYF.

The CDR3 protein is CASSQENSYEQYF. The CDR3 DNA reads as TGCGCCAGCAGCCAAGAAAACAGCTACGAGCAGTACTTC. V gene TRBV4-1 combines with J gene TRBJ2-7; D call uncertain. Trimming shortened V by 0 bases and J by 3 bases, and 6 bases separated the two germline ends. The CDR3 length is 13 residues. Germline CDR1 reads MGHRA; CDR2 reads YSYEKL.

This clone was recorded a few times. The V gene is TRBV4-2, the J gene TRBJ1-6; 7 bases match TRBD1. V lost 4 bases to trimming and J lost 7 bases; unmatched junction nucleotides: 10. Looked up from germline, CDR1 is LGHNA and CDR2 is YNFKEQ. The CDR3 sequence is 16 residues long. The CDR3 here is CASSPADRPPNSPLHF. CDR3 DNA sequence: TGTGCCAGCAGCCCGGCGGACAGGCCCCCAAATTCACCCCTCCACTTT.

This clone appeared a few times. The V gene is TRBV15, the J gene TRBJ1-5; 8 bases fit TRBD1. Germline trimming cut 5 bases from V and 2 bases from J; bases unmatched to any gene: 17. The CDR3 has 19 amino acids. Germline V gene lookup returns CDR1 LNHNV and CDR2 YYDKDF (reference sequence). CDR3 loop: CATSSRTGKTPGGNQPQHF. The CDR3 DNA reads TGTGCCACCAGCTCACGGACAGGGAAAACCCCAGGGGGCAATCAGCCCCAGCATTTT.

This chain joins TRBV5-1 and TRBJ2-3; TRBD1 matches at 7 bases. Germline V gene data show CDR1 as SGHRS and CDR2 as YFSETQ. V trimming: 2 bases; J trimming: 0 bases; junction bases outside the gene matches: 6. CDR3 length: 16 amino acids. The CDR3 DNA is TGCGCCAGCAGCTTACAGGGGACCCTCAGCACAGATACGCAGTATTTT. Protein sequence: CASSLQGTLSTDTQYF.

This clone was observed a few times. V usage is TRBV28 and J usage is TRBJ1-4; TRBD1 agrees at 8 bases. Per the germline V gene, CDR1 is MDHEN and CDR2 is SYDVKM. The CDR3 totals 15 residues. V lost 6 bases to trimming and J lost 4 bases; unmatched junction nucleotides: 7. CDR3 region: CASRRRQGYNEKLFF. The CDR3 coding sequence is TGTGCCAGCAGAAGGAGACAGGGGTATAATGAAAAACTGTTTTTT.

The rearrangement links TRBV29-1 to TRBJ2-5; 7 bases line up with TRBD2. After removal of 8 bases from V and 4 bases from J, the junction contained 7 bases not matched to a gene. This CDR3 region has 12 residues. The germline CDR1 and CDR2 sequences are SQVTM and ANQGSEA. The CDR3 DNA sequence: TGCAGCACTTGGACTAGTGGAGAGACCCAGTACTTC. Its translation: CSTWTSGETQYF.

The V and J genes are TRBV2 and TRBJ2-1; 7 bases are shared with TRBD1. V lost 9 bases, J lost 2 bases, and 4 bases stayed unmatched. Germline V gene data show CDR1 as SNHLY and CDR2 as FYNNEI. CDR3 length equals 13 residues. The CDR3 coding sequence is TGTGCCAGTACCGGGACAGCCTACAATGAGCAGTTCTTC. Its protein is CASTGTAYNEQFF.

The chain joins TRBV27 to TRBJ2-7, with 7 bases identical to TRBD2. Per germline, CDR1 MNHEY and CDR2 SMNVEV (reference sequence). With V trimmed by 3 bases and J by 2 bases, 7 bases remained unmatched. The CDR3 consists of 15 residues. The CDR3, as DNA: TGTGCCAGCAGTTTCAGAGCGGGGCGGACCTACGAGCAGTACGTC. This encodes CASSFRAGRTYEQYV.

The CDR3 reads CASSRAGGPADTQYF. The CDR3, as DNA: TGTGCCAGTAGCCGAGCGGGGGGGCCGGCAGATACGCAGTATTTT. J is TRBJ2-3 and V is TRBV19, with 10 bases that match TRBD2. Germline V gene lookup returns CDR1 LNHDA and CDR2 SQIVND (reference sequence). The CDR3 contains 15 residues. V lost 6 bases and J lost 4; bases outside the gene matches: 7.

V is TRBV7-9 and J is TRBJ2-2; the D is unclear. CDR3 size: 16 residues. V lost 1 base and J 2 bases, leaving 11 bases between the germline ends. CDR1 SEHNR and CDR2 FQNEAQ come from the germline V gene (reference sequence). Here the CDR3 reads CASSLVPRHNTGELFF. In nucleotides, the CDR3 is TGTGCCAGCAGCTTAGTTCCCAGGCATAACACCGGGGAGCTGTTTTTT.

The rearrangement uses TRBV5-6 and TRBJ1-4, with D possibly TRBD1 on 5 matching bases. The CDR3 covers 14 residues. The V gene's germline CDR1 is SGHDT and CDR2 YYEEEE. Trimming removed 3 bases from V and 8 bases from J, with 14 bases in between. The CDR3 protein is CASSSGGFGEKLFF. The CDR3 coding sequence is TGTGCCAGCAGCTCCGGGGGGTTCGGCGAAAAACTGTTTTTT.